This TCR beta chain was recovered during a study of cytomegalovirus exposure and HLA in healthy donors. Amplification used 60 Vbeta primers and 13 Jbeta primers. Libraries were prepared by immunoSEQ multiplex PCR; TCRdb keeps only in-frame clonotypes and omits some of them. The sample carries about 160,000 clones, under 75% recorded once. This clone came up a few times. The junction had 7 bases not matched to a gene; V was cut back by 6 bases and J by 4 bases. Germline V gives CDR1 SEHNR, CDR2 FQNEAQ (reference sequence). The CDR3 contains 14 residues. Sample: PBMCs. This rearrangement joins TRBV7-9 to TRBJ1-2; 8 bases are a match to TRBD1. This TCR was recovered from a man aged 35-49 years in good health and CMV-seropositive. DNA for the CDR3: TGTGCCAGCAGTCCGGGACAGGAGCTCTATGGCTACACCTTC. Residues: CASSPGQELYGYTF.